The entry below gives a single TCR beta chain sequence along with its context. The time point here: newly diagnosed GD, antithyroid drugs for less than 3 months. With RNA extracted from PBMCs as input, the TCR library was made. Germline loops: CDR1 MDHEN, CDR2 SYDVKM. The CDR3 totals 17 residues. J lost 4 bases, V lost 0 bases, and 4 bases had no gene match. The TCR beta library used iRepertoire HTBI primers with Arm-PCR amplification of CDR3. TCRdb reprocessed the multiplex PCR reads with MiXCR, giving one entry per CDR3 protein. The profile shows around 250,000 distinct CDR3 sequences, approximately 20% of them singletons. This specimen comes from a study of regulatory T cells in long-lasting Graves disease.

Sequenced material: peripheral blood mononuclear cells (PBMCs), taken at new diagnosis, from a patient treated with antithyroid drugs. This receptor was taken from a female donor with Graves disease. The V and J genes are TRBV28 and TRBJ2-5, with 14 bases aligning to TRBD2. The CDR3: CASSLWGLAGVGETQYF. The CDR3 coding sequence is TGTGCCAGCAGTTTATGGGGACTAGCGGGAGTCGGAGAGACCCAGTACTTC.